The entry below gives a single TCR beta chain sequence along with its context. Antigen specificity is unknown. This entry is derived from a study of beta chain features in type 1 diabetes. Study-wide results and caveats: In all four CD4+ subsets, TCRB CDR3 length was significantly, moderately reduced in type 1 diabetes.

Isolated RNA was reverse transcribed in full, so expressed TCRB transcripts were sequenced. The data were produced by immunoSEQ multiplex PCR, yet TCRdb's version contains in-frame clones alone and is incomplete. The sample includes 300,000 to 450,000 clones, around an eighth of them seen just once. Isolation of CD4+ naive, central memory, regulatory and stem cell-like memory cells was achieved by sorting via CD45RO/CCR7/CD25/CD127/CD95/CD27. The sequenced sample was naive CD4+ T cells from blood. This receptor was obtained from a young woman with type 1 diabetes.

The CDR3 here is CATQLRGSGNTIYF. As DNA, the CDR3 is TGTGCCACCCAACTCAGGGGATCTGGAAACACCATATATTTT. V is TRBV5-4 and J is TRBJ1-3; a weak D match, TRBD1 (6 bases). Per the germline V gene, CDR1 is SGHNT and CDR2 is YYREEE (reference sequence). The CDR3 loop spans 14 amino acids. V shed 9 bases and J shed 1 base, with 14 bases lying between them.